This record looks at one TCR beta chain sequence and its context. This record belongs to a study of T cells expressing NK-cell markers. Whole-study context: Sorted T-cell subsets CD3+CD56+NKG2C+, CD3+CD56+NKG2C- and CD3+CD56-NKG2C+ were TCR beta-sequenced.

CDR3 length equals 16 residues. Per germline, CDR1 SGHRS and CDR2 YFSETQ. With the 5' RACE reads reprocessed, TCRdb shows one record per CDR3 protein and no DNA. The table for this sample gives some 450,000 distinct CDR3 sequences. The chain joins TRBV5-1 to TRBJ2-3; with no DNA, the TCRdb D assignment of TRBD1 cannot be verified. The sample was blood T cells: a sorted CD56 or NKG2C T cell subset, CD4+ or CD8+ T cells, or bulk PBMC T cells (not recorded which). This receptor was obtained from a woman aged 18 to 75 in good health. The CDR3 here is CASSLGVNRLTDTQYF.